These 32 T cell receptor beta chains share one sample of origin, sequenced in a study of blood T cell repertoires in COVID-19. Data came from immunoSEQ multiplex PCR; TCRdb stores just in-frame clones and leaves some out. This table has under 200,000 clones, over 75% appearing once. Sequenced: PBMCs or T cells enriched from blood (not recorded which). These receptor sequences come from a woman in her fifties or sixties who had recovered from COVID-19.

The gene calls are TRBV2 and TRBJ2-7; 8 nucleotides match TRBD1. V lost 4 bases and J lost 0; bases outside the gene matches: 2. The CDR3 extends over 14 amino acids. Germline assignment: CDR1 SNHLY and CDR2 FYNNEI. The CDR3 sequence: CASSVQGDSYEQYF. The CDR3 DNA reads as TGTGCCAGCAGTGTACAGGGGGACTCCTACGAGCAGTACTTC.

The V call is TRBV20-1, the J call TRBJ1-6; D gene ambiguous. This CDR3 is built from 17 residues. Germline V gene lookup returns CDR1 DFQATT and CDR2 SNEGSKA (reference sequence). The V end was cut by 3 bases, the J end by 0 bases, with 15 bases between. In DNA, the CDR3 is TGCAGTGCTAGTTACGGGATTCCGAGCTCCTATAATTCACCCCTCCACTTT. Translation gives CSASYGIPSSYNSPLHF.

This chain connects TRBV19 to TRBJ1-1; D is possibly TRBD1 (5 bases). The CDR3 runs 14 residues. V lost 5 bases, J lost 3 bases, and 13 bases lay in between. CDR1 and CDR2 (germline): LNHDA, SQIVND (reference sequence). In DNA form, the CDR3 reads TGTGCCAGTAGTTGGCCAGGAGGGGACACTGAAGCTTTCTTT. Translation gives CASSWPGGDTEAFF.

This rearrangement joins TRBV5-1 to TRBJ2-3; the D gene is possibly TRBD2 (6 bases). The CDR3 is 16 residues long. The germline V and J ends were trimmed by 4 bases and 1 base, with 16 bases remaining between them. CDR1 is SGHRS, CDR2 YFSETQ, per germline. The CDR3 nucleotides are TGCGCCAGCAGCGTGGGACCGGGAGCCGGCACAGATACGCAGTATTTT. Translating it yields CASSVGPGAGTDTQYF.

Details on this clone: An end of the junction differs from the germline gene, which may be a read error. This sequence joins TRBV11-2 and TRBJ2-5; 8 bases are a match to TRBD2. Looked up from germline, CDR1 is SGHAT and CDR2 is FQNNGV. CDR3 length: 12 amino acids. CDR3 sequence reads: CASSLGLGLVNF. The DNA of the CDR3 is TGTGCCAGCAGCTTAGGACTGGGACTAGTGAACTTC.

The chain uses TRBV19 and TRBJ1-1, with 8 bases that match TRBD1. The CDR3 spans 14 residues. V was pared by 5 bases and J by 5 bases, with 7 bases of the junction left unmatched. The germline gives CDR1 LNHDA, CDR2 SQIVND (reference sequence). The CDR3 sequence is CASSAQGAGTEAFF. CDR3 bases: TGTGCCAGTAGTGCCCAGGGGGCAGGGACTGAAGCTTTCTTT.

The chain combines TRBV7-9 with TRBJ2-4, with D unclear. The CDR3 runs 16 residues. The germline V gene encodes CDR1 SEHNR and CDR2 FQNEAQ (reference sequence). The ends were cut back, 5 bases at V and 2 bases at J, with 16 bases in the middle. The CDR3 region is CASSPPGRQPKNIQYF. The CDR3 coding sequence is TGTGCCAGCAGCCCCCCAGGCAGGCAGCCCAAAAACATTCAGTACTTC.

The genes are TRBV7-9 and TRBJ1-2; 10 bases align to TRBD1. Germline V CDR1 and CDR2: SEHNR, FQNEAQ (reference sequence). Trimming removed 7 bases from V and 6 bases from J; junction bases left unmatched: 11. The CDR3 loop spans 15 amino acids. CDR3 nucleotide sequence: TGTGCCAGCACCGTAGGGGGACAGGGGCATCATGGCTACACCTTC. Translated: CASTVGGQGHHGYTF.

In this sample, this clone turned up a few times. The chain joins TRBV21-1 to TRBJ1-4; the table's TRBD1 call for D was not verified on the DNA. TRBV21-1 is reported as a pseudogene. The CDR3 spans 14 residues. This CDR3 reads CASSVGTGRSELFF. The DNA of the CDR3 is TGTGCCAGCAGCGTCGGGACAGGGAGGAGCGAACTGTTTTTT.

The rearrangement uses TRBV2 and TRBJ2-1; 9 nucleotides align to TRBD2. The CDR3 is 15 residues long. The germline CDR1 and CDR2 sequences are SNHLY and FYNNEI. The V gene end was trimmed by 1 base and the J gene end by 5 bases; junction bases not matched to a gene: 3. DNA for the CDR3: TGTGCCAGCAGTGAAGAGCGGGGGGTCAACAATGAGCAGTTCTTC. Translation: CASSEERGVNNEQFF.

The chain joins TRBV9 to TRBJ1-1; no definite D call. V was clipped by 4 bases and J by 2 bases, with 24 bases between them. Per the germline V gene, CDR1 is SGDLS and CDR2 is YYNGEE. The CDR3 is made up of 18 amino acids. The CDR3 reads CASSPRGGRGSDNTEAFF. For the CDR3, the DNA is TGTGCCAGCAGCCCTCGCGGCGGTCGGGGTAGTGATAACACTGAAGCTTTCTTT.

The J gene is TRBJ2-5, the V gene TRBV4-2, with 11 nucleotides matching TRBD2. Losses at the gene ends were 4 bases for V and 3 bases for J; bases not matched to a gene: 7. From germline, CDR1 is LGHNA and CDR2 YNFKEQ. The CDR3 totals 16 residues. The CDR3 sequence is CASSLAGTSGEETQYF. The CDR3 DNA reads TGTGCCAGCAGCCTAGCCGGGACTAGCGGCGAAGAGACCCAGTACTTC.

The chain carries TRBV12-3 or TRBV12-4 and TRBJ1-2; 9 bases line up with TRBD1. V lost 6 bases, J lost 8 bases, and 7 bases stayed unmatched. The CDR3 has 13 residues. The CDR3 sequence: CASRPWDREGYTF. CDR3 DNA: TGTGCCAGCAGGCCGTGGGACAGGGAAGGCTACACCTTC.

This clone was seen a single time. The chain couples TRBV5-6 to TRBJ1-1; TRBD1 might be the D (6 bases). The V end was cut by 0 bases, the J end by 1 base, with 16 bases between. Germline V gene data show CDR1 as SGHDT and CDR2 as YYEEEE. The CDR3 runs 17 residues. Written as DNA, the CDR3 is TGTGCCAGCAGCTTGGCTCAACAGGGCCATTGGAACACTGAAGCTTTCTTT. As protein: CASSLAQQGHWNTEAFF.

V gene TRBV9 combines with J gene TRBJ2-5; perhaps TRBD1 as D (6 bases). Germline assignment: CDR1 SGDLS and CDR2 YYNGEE. CDR3 length: 22 residues. With 0 bases removed from V and 2 bases from J, the gap between germline ends came to 32 bases. Here the CDR3 reads CASSVATTQGLGTQRTQETQYF. The CDR3 bases are TGTGCCAGCAGCGTAGCTACGACACAGGGCCTGGGTACCCAACGAACTCAAGAGACCCAGTACTTC.

The chain recombines TRBV11-2 with TRBJ1-1; D gene unclear. V shed 4 bases and J shed 2 bases, with 11 bases lying between them. There are 14 residues in the CDR3. Per the germline V gene, CDR1 is SGHAT and CDR2 is FQNNGV. CDR3 DNA sequence: TGTGCCAGCAGCTCGGAGATAGACAACACTGAAGCTTTCTTT. Residues: CASSSEIDNTEAFF.

The CDR3 nucleotides are TGTGCCAGCAGTTACTTGGGTCAGGGTTACAATGAGCAGTTCTTC. Protein sequence: CASSYLGQGYNEQFF. The J gene is TRBJ2-1, the V gene TRBV6-5; D may be TRBD1 (5 bases). V lost 1 base and J 4 bases, leaving 11 bases between the germline ends. This CDR3 has 15 residues. Germline CDR1 and CDR2: MNHEY and SVGAGI.

The count of this clone is one. The V call is TRBV5-4, the J call TRBJ1-5, with D possibly being TRBD1 (5 bases). Trimming cost V 4 bases and J 6 bases, with 17 bases left between them. The CDR3 has 15 residues. Germline V CDR1 and CDR2: SGHNT, YYREEE (reference sequence). The CDR3 loop reads CASSAGTQASQPQHF. The CDR3 DNA reads as TGTGCCAGCAGCGCGGGGACCCAGGCCTCTCAGCCCCAGCATTTT.

Worth noting for this clone: One end of the junction fails to match germline, which may point to a read error. This chain joins TRBV7-7 and TRBJ2-5, with 7 nucleotides matching TRBD1. Germline CDR1 is SSHAT and CDR2 is FNYEAQ (reference sequence). The CDR3 contains 15 residues. CDR3 sequence reads: CASSLGDRVQETQYF. DNA for the CDR3: TGTGCTAGCAGCTTAGGCGACAGGGTTCAAGAGACCCAGTACTTC.

This chain uses TRBV19 with TRBJ2-2, with 10 positions matching TRBD2. Germline CDR1 and CDR2: LNHDA and SQIVND (reference sequence). The trim removed 3 bases at V and 1 base at J, leaving 2 bases unmatched. This CDR3 is 16 amino acids long. The DNA for the CDR3 is TGTGCCAGTAGTATGCTAGCGGGGGTGAACACCGGGGAGCTGTTTTTT. It translates to CASSMLAGVNTGELFF.

The count of this clone is one. The V call is TRBV27, the J call TRBJ1-1; D call uncertain. The CDR3 length is 14 residues. CDR1 and CDR2 (germline): MNHEY, SMNVEV (reference sequence). Deletions cut 4 bases from V and 1 base from J, with 10 bases between. Here the CDR3 reads CASSSPLRNTEAFF. CDR3 in DNA: TGTGCCAGCAGTTCCCCGCTTAGGAACACTGAAGCTTTCTTT.

The chain is built from TRBV5-1 and TRBJ1-1; a weak D match, TRBD1 (5 bases). The CDR3 extends over 16 amino acids. The V gene's germline CDR1 is SGHRS and CDR2 YFSETQ. V was cut by 0 bases and J by 3 bases, with 15 bases left in between. DNA of the CDR3: TGCGCCAGCAGCTTGGCGGGGGTTCGGGTGGACACTGAAGCTTTCTTT. It specifies CASSLAGVRVDTEAFF.

With regard to this clone: One junction end does not reproduce the germline sequence, and a read error may be involved. The rearrangement uses TRBV7-9 and TRBJ2-6; tentative D call: TRBD1 (6 bases). This CDR3 contains 14 residues. The germline V gene has CDR1 SEHNR and CDR2 FQNEAQ (reference sequence). The CDR3 region is CASSSLQGTNVPTF. The CDR3 DNA sequence: TGTGCCAGCAGCTCCTTACAGGGAACCAACGTCCCGACTTTC.

The chain joins TRBV27 to TRBJ1-5, with D perhaps matching TRBD1 (5 bases). The germline V gene has CDR1 MNHEY and CDR2 SMNVEV (reference sequence). The CDR3 sequence is 14 residues long. Trimming took 6 bases from V and 0 from J, leaving 9 bases between them. DNA for the CDR3: TGTGCCAGCAGACAGGATTATAGCAATCAGCCCCAGCATTTT. This sequence encodes CASRQDYSNQPQHF.

The rearrangement uses TRBV6-6 and TRBJ1-1; 8 positions match TRBD1. V lost 6 bases to trimming and J lost 8 bases; unmatched junction nucleotides: 8. Germline CDR1 is MNHNY and CDR2 is SVGAGI (reference sequence). CDR3 length: 13 amino acids. The CDR3 DNA is TGTGCCAGCAGCCCGGGACAGGCTATCGAAGCTTTCTTT. Translating it yields CASSPGQAIEAFF.

V gene TRBV10-1 combines with J gene TRBJ2-2; possibly TRBD1 for D (6 bases). Looked up from germline, CDR1 is WNHNN and CDR2 is SYGVQD (reference sequence). This CDR3 region has 17 residues. Trimming cost V 6 bases and J 0 bases, with 17 bases left between them. This CDR3 reads CASSGTTGRPNTGELFF. CDR3 coding DNA: TGCGCCAGCAGCGGGACAACTGGGCGGCCGAACACCGGGGAGCTGTTTTTT.

This chain uses TRBV7-9 with TRBJ1-1, with a weak D call TRBD1 (5 bases). The CDR3 loop spans 17 amino acids. The germline CDR1 and CDR2 sequences are SEHNR and FQNEAQ (reference sequence). Between the trimmed V and J ends, which lost 5 bases and 0 bases, there was a span of 19 bases. CDR3: CASSVNRPRRMNTEAFF. For the CDR3, the DNA is TGTGCCAGCAGCGTCAACAGGCCAAGGCGGATGAACACTGAAGCTTTCTTT.

This chain's CDR3 is CASSQAYRVASNYGYTF. The DNA for the CDR3 is TGTGCCAGCAGCCAAGCCTACAGGGTGGCATCCAACTATGGCTACACCTTC. V is TRBV4-2 and J is TRBJ1-2; TRBD1 might be the D (6 bases). CDR1 and CDR2 (germline): LGHNA, YNFKEQ. The CDR3 sequence is 17 residues long. Trimming pared 1 base from V and 2 bases from J, leaving 17 bases between.

The gene calls are TRBV4-1 and TRBJ1-5; 12 bases are a match to TRBD1. The CDR3 consists of 15 residues. Germline lookup yields CDR1 MGHRA and CDR2 YSYEKL. V dropped 4 bases and J dropped 6; count of bases not matched to a gene: 4. CDR3 in DNA: TGCGCCAGCAGCCCCCGGGACAGGGGGCCTCAGCCCCAGCATTTT. It specifies CASSPRDRGPQPQHF.

This chain joins TRBV7-2 and TRBJ2-3, with D possibly TRBD1 on 6 matching bases. V lost 5 bases and J 6 bases, leaving 12 bases between the germline ends. The length of the CDR3 is 13 residues. Per germline, CDR1 SGHTA and CDR2 FQGNSA. CDR3 bases: TGTGCCAGCAGCGTTTACAGGGCCGATACGCAGTATTTT. Its translation: CASSVYRADTQYF.

A single count supports this clone. V and J are TRBV7-6 and TRBJ2-1; the D gene is possibly TRBD1 (7 bases). V gave up 0 bases and J gave up 8 bases, with 17 bases separating them. This CDR3 has 16 amino acids. The germline gives CDR1 SGHVS, CDR2 FNYEAQ. CDR3 DNA: TGTGCCAGCAGCTTAGCGGGGCAGGGGGGTTTTTATGAGCAGTTCTTC. Protein: CASSLAGQGGFYEQFF.

This rearrangement joins TRBV7-2 to TRBJ2-7; the match to TRBD1 covers 7 bases. Germline CDR1 reads SGHTA; CDR2 reads FQGNSA. V was pared by 3 bases and J by 5 bases, with 7 bases of the junction left unmatched. The CDR3 sequence is 14 residues long. CDR3 sequence (DNA): TGTGCCAGCAGCTTCCGGACAGGTCCCCACGAGCAGTACTTC. This codes for CASSFRTGPHEQYF.